This T cell receptor beta chain emerged from a study of control samples from healthy donors and cancer patients. Sequencing was performed with immunoSEQ multiplex PCR; in TCRdb, only in-frame clones are kept and a portion is missing. The table shows about 89,000 clones, with more than 75% occurring only once. The germline V gene encodes CDR1 SNHLY and CDR2 FYNNEI. Trimming left V 7 bases short and J 0 bases short, with 0 bases between. CDR3 length: 10 amino acids. The chain employs TRBV2 and TRBJ2-5, with no clear D. The origin of this receptor is a young man in good health. Sequences were obtained from blood. The CDR3, as DNA: TGTGCCAGCAACCAAGAGACCCAGTACTTC. As protein: CASNQETQYF.